What follows describes a single T cell receptor beta chain. This entry is derived from a study of STAT5B mutations in CD4+ large granular lymphocyte leukemia. Germline values: CDR1 GTSNPN, CDR2 SVGIG (reference sequence). The CDR3 consists of 12 residues. Deletions cut 5 bases from V and 7 bases from J, with 14 bases between. The data were produced by immunoSEQ multiplex PCR, yet TCRdb's version contains in-frame clones alone and is incomplete. The table has 25,000 to 30,000 clones, approximately 84% seen once. Sequencing was performed on CD4+ T cells from blood buffy coats. This clonotype originated in a human donor in good health. V and J are TRBV30 and TRBJ1-2, with TRBD1 as a possible D gene (5 bases). CDR3 DNA sequence: TGTGCCTGGCACGGCAGGGAAAGTGGCTACACCTTC. Translation: CAWHGRESGYTF.